One sample yielded the 11 T cell receptor beta chains listed below, sequenced in a study of blood T cell repertoires in COVID-19. The table came from immunoSEQ multiplex PCR; TCRdb's copy has only in-frame clones and leaves some out. Altogether around 300,000 clones are present, about 90% being singletons, with the ten largest covering about 5%. Input material: PBMCs or T cells enriched from blood (not recorded which). Receptor source: a woman in her 30s who had recovered from COVID-19.

The V gene is TRBV28, the J gene TRBJ1-4; weak D call: TRBD1 (6 bases). The germline V gene has CDR1 MDHEN and CDR2 SYDVKM. This CDR3 has 14 amino acids. V dropped 3 bases and J dropped 8 bases, with 13 bases sitting between them. The CDR3 loop is CASSFLGGAEKLFF. Here the CDR3 DNA reads TGTGCCAGCAGTTTCCTTGGGGGCGCAGAAAAACTGTTTTTT.

This sequence joins TRBV11-3 and TRBJ1-5; D remains unclear. V was trimmed by 5 bases and J by 2 bases, leaving 7 bases between them. Germline lookup yields CDR1 SGHNT and CDR2 YENEEA. CDR3 length: 13 residues. The CDR3 DNA reads TGTGCCAGCAGCCCCCATGGCAATCAGCCCCAGCATTTT. As protein: CASSPHGNQPQHF.

This chain connects TRBV7-9 to TRBJ1-6; possibly TRBD1 for D (5 bases). Trimming shortened V by 8 bases and J by 0 bases, and 17 bases separated the two germline ends. The CDR3 consists of 17 residues. The germline CDR1 and CDR2 sequences are SEHNR and FQNEAQ (reference sequence). This chain's CDR3 is CASGSLGGSSYNSPLHF. The CDR3 region has the DNA TGTGCCAGCGGTTCCCTGGGGGGGAGCTCCTATAATTCACCCCTCCACTTT. Combining the CDR3 with reference TRBV7-9 and TRBJ1-6 gives the whole variable domain DTGVSQNPRHKITKRGQNVTFRCDPISEHNRLYWYRQTLGQGPEFLTYFQNEAQLEKSRLLSDRFSAERPKGSFSTLEIQRTEQGDSAMYLCASGSLGGSSYNSPLHFGNGTRLTVT.

In its sample, this clone was seen a few times. V gene TRBV12-2 combines with J gene TRBJ1-4; the table's D call TRBD1 went unverified against the DNA. TRBV12-2 is flagged as a pseudogene. The CDR3 spans 13 residues. The CDR3 loop reads CASRLRDRGKLFF. CDR3 bases: TGTGCAAGTCGCTTACGGGACAGGGGGAAACTGTTTTTT.

The V gene is TRBV11-2, the J gene TRBJ1-2, with D maybe TRBD1 (6 bases). The ends were cut back, 5 bases at V and 4 bases at J, with 20 bases in the middle. The CDR3 is made up of 16 amino acids. Germline CDR1 reads SGHAT; CDR2 reads FQNNGV. The CDR3 DNA reads TGTGCCAGCAGCCAAATTAACAGGGCCCCCATCTATGGCTACACCTTC. Translation: CASSQINRAPIYGYTF.

Concerning this clone itself: The sample has other DNA sequences that encode this CDR3 too. The DNA of the CDR3 is TGTGCCAGCAGCCTAACCTACGAGCAGTACTTC. This codes for CASSLTYEQYF. The gene calls are TRBV7-8 and TRBJ2-7; D is undetermined. V was trimmed by 5 bases and J by 2 bases, leaving 4 bases between them. Germline loops: CDR1 SGHVS, CDR2 FQNEAQ. The CDR3 length is 11 residues.

The V gene is TRBV3-1 (or the pseudogene TRBV3-2), the J gene TRBJ2-2; TRBD2 matches at 8 bases. The CDR3 runs to 14 residues. Germline CDR1 reads LGHDT; CDR2 reads YNNKEL (reference sequence). The ends lost 11 bases at V and 7 bases at J; junction bases unmatched: 12. CDR3 DNA sequence: TGTGCCTGCTCACCCGGGACTAGGGGCGGGGAGCTGTTTTTT. Residues: CACSPGTRGGELFF.

V is TRBV5-3 and J is TRBJ1-1, with D perhaps matching TRBD1 (5 bases). TRBV5-3 is filed as an ORF, its function uncertain. Trimming cost V 3 bases and J 5 bases, with 8 bases left between them. CDR3 size: 12 residues. Written as DNA, the CDR3 is TGTGCCAGAAGCTCCGGGGGGACTGAAGCTTTCTTT. This gives the protein CARSSGGTEAFF.

The V gene is TRBV3-1 (or the pseudogene TRBV3-2), the J gene TRBJ2-1; 13 positions match TRBD2. V trimming: 4 bases; J trimming: 2 bases; junction bases outside the gene matches: 2. This CDR3 spans 16 amino acids. Germline CDR1 is LGHDT and CDR2 is YNNKEL (reference sequence). The CDR3 DNA is TGTGCCAGCAGCCGAACTAGCGGGGGGGCCTACAATGAGCAGTTCTTC. Protein: CASSRTSGGAYNEQFF.

The chain carries TRBV5-5 and TRBJ1-6; no clear D gene. V shed 4 bases and J shed 6 bases, with 11 bases lying between them. From germline, CDR1 is SGHKS and CDR2 YYEKEE (reference sequence). CDR3 length equals 14 residues. The CDR3 DNA is TGTGCCAGCAGCCCCTTCGACTTTAATTCACCCCTCCACTTT. Translation gives CASSPFDFNSPLHF.

The chain joins TRBV7-2 to TRBJ1-1; D uncertain. Trimming took 0 bases from V and 2 from J, leaving 7 bases between them. The germline CDR1 and CDR2 sequences are SGHTA and FQGNSA. This CDR3 region has 14 residues. CDR3 DNA sequence: TGTGCCAGCAGCTTAGCGGCCCAAAACACTGAAGCTTTCTTT. It is translated as CASSLAAQNTEAFF.